This TCR beta chain was identified in a study of blood T cell repertoires in COVID-19 (dated by TCRdb to the early 2020s). Broadly, across the study: Samples covering the acute and convalescent phases of COVID-19 were provided by collaborators in the United States, Italy and Spain. The prospective study material was composed of cDNA or gDNA derived from T cells, B-cell-depleted T cells, or PBMCs. Subjects who had been exposed to COVID-19, were actively infected with it, or had recovered from it provided the deeply sampled blood TCRbeta repertoires that made up the dataset. A freely available public database, intended as a resource for researchers studying the immune response to SARS-CoV-2, is where the repertoires were released. The samples were drawn from two sources: the first 160 participants of the ongoing ImmuneRACE study, and 950 to 1,500 subjects contributed by 6 global collaborators. Sample metadata almost always included a de-identified subject ID, COVID-19 status, age in years and sex. Where available, HLA class I and class II types were obtained from metadata supplied by the sample provider rather than from assay-based typing. Study-level results and caveats: Clinical and demographic metadata were provided uncurated, with the amount varying by source and participant.

Samples from volunteer blood donors who had recovered from COVID-19 were contributed by a second Seattle source. Whole blood was collected in K2EDTA tubes by collaborating institutions according to the institutions' own protocols. For TCRbeta analysis, collaborator samples were shipped as frozen whole blood, as isolated PBMCs, or as DNA extracted from either sample type. TCRbeta CDR3 regions were amplified from genomic DNA using the immunoSEQ Assay, a bias-controlled multiplex PCR. Concerning the study's data processing: The number of nucleated cells in each sample was estimated from the amplification of reference gene primers within the assay. Sequence reads were collapsed and filtered to measure the absolute abundance of every unique TCRbeta CDR3 rearrangement. For each sample, productive Simpson clonality was calculated as the square root of Simpson's diversity index over productive rearrangements. TCRdb mirrors the immuneACCESS table, restricted to in-frame sequences. Some clones are absent from its copies; in checked studies, under half trace to an unresolved V gene, and the reason for the others is unknown. Clone size and the V and J calls come from that table; the DNA yielded D and trimming. The sample has over 150,000 clones on record, around nine tenths of them singletons. The ten largest clonotypes hold approximately 0.93% of the sample.

From a lookup of the germline V gene, CDR1 and CDR2 are SGHVS and FQNEAQ. The CDR3, from cysteine to phenylalanine, totals 16 residues. The entry retains the CDR3 DNA only, 48 bases that are in frame from base 1. Compared with germline, V lacks 7 bases and J lacks 7 bases; bases without a gene match: 8. For this clone: Its antigen remains undetermined. No base qualities exist here, and no much larger clone lies one base off it.

Sequenced input: peripheral blood. This TCR derives from a woman aged 18-29 years who had recovered from COVID-19. This chain joins TRBV7-8 to TRBJ1-6, and 12 bases in between align with TRBD1. The base sequence is TGTGCCAGCAACTTGGGGACAGGGGGCATCAATTCACCCCTCCACTTT. Translation gives CASNLGTGGINSPLHF. Reference TRBV7-8 and TRBJ1-6 genes cover what lies past the CDR3, so the full variable domain is GAGVSQSPRYKVAKRGQDVALRCDPISGHVSLFWYQQALGQGPEFLTYFQNEAQLDKSGLPSDRFFAERPEGSVSTLKIQRTQQEDSAVYLCASNLGTGGINSPLHFGNGTRLTVT.